This T cell receptor (beta chain) was retrieved from a study of shared clonotypes between healthy human individuals. Findings and caveats of the study: The four-donor shared clonotypes exceeded non-shared clonotypes in generation probability, with non-shared ones scoring lower.

Generated by immunoSEQ multiplex PCR, the TCRdb table keeps only in-frame clones and is missing some. Here the sample spans millions of clones, roughly 94% being singletons. Healthy adults negative for HIV, lacking recent acute infections or vaccinations, served as donors. The CDR3 totals 14 residues. The V end was cut by 8 bases, the J end by 0 bases, with 12 bases between. Germline loops: CDR1 SGHTA, CDR2 FQGNSA. This clone has a handful of counts. As yet, its antigen is unknown. The genes are TRBV7-2 and TRBJ2-3; D is perhaps TRBD2 (5 bases). Sequenced sample: naive CD4+ T cells sorted from blood. The subset denotes: CD45RA+ positively selected. The receptor was derived from a man younger than 30 in good health. The DNA for the CDR3 is TGTGCCAGCGGCCAGCGGACTAGCACAGATACGCAGTATTTT. As protein: CASGQRTSTDTQYF. The full variable domain, in which reference TRBV7-2 and TRBJ2-3 provide the parts outside the CDR3, is GAGVSQSPSNKVTEKGKDVELRCDPISGHTALYWYRQSLGQGLEFLIYFQGNSAPDKSGLPSDRFSAERTGGSVSTLTIQRTQQEDSAVYLCASGQRTSTDTQYFGPGTRLTVL.